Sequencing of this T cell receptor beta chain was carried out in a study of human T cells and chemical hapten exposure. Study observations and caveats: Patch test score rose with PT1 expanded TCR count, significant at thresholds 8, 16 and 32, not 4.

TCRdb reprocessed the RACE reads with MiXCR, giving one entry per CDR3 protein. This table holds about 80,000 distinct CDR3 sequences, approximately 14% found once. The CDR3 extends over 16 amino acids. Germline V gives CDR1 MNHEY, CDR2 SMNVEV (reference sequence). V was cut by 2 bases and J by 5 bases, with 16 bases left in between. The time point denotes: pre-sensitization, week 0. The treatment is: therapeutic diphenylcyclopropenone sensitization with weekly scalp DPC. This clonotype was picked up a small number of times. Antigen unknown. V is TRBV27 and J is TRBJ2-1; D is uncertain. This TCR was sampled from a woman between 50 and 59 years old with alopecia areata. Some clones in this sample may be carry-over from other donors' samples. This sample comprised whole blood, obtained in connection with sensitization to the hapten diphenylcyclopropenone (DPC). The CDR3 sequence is CASSLLWRVENNEQFF. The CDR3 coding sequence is TGTGCCAGCAGTTTACTGTGGAGAGTTGAAAACAATGAGCAGTTCTTC.